This TCR beta chain originates from a study of immune evolution from preneoplasia to lung adenocarcinoma. Study overall: HLA loss of heterozygosity: around 6.5% AIS, about 15% MIA, approximately 31% ADC, none AAH.

The table came from immunoSEQ multiplex PCR; TCRdb's copy has only in-frame clones and leaves some out. Of fewer than 3,000 clones listed, around 80% are singletons. With V trimmed by 3 bases and J by 2 bases, 3 bases remained unmatched. Germline V gene lookup returns CDR1 MDHEN and CDR2 SYDVKM. This CDR3 has 15 residues. This chain uses TRBV28 with TRBJ2-1, with TRBD1 identical over 8 bases. The sequence came from a person between 55 and 80 years old with invasive lung adenocarcinoma. The specimen was FFPE invasive lung adenocarcinoma tissue. The CDR3 here is CASSLRTGPYNEQFF. The CDR3 region has the DNA TGTGCCAGCAGTTTGAGGACAGGGCCCTACAATGAGCAGTTCTTC.